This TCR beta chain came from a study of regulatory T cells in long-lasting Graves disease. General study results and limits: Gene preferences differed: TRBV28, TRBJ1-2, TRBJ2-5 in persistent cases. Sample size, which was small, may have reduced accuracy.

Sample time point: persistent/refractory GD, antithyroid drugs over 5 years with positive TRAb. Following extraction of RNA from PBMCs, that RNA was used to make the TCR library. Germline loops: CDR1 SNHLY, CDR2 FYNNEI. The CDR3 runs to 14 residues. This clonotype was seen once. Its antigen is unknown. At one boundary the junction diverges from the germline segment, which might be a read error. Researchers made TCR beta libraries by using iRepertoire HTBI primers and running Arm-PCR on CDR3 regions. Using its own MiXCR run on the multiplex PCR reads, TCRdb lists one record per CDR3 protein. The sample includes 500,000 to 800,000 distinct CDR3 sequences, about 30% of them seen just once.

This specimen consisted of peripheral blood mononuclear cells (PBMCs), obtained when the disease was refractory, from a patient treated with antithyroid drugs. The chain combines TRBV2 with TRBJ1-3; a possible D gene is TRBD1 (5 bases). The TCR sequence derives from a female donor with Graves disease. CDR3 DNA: TGTGCCAGCAGTGGAGGGACGGCTGGAACCACCATATATTTT. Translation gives CASSGGTAGTTIYF. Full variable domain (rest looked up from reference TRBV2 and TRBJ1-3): EPEVTQTPSHQVTQMGQEVILRCVPISNHLYFYWYRQILGQKVEFLVSFYNNEISEKSEIFDDQFSVERPDGSNFTLKIRSTKLEDSAMYFCASSGGTAGTTIYFGEGSWLTVV.